This is a list of T cell receptor beta chains from one sample in a study of T cells after yellow fever vaccination. Via MiXCR, TCRdb re-called the 5' RACE reads, giving one row per CDR3 protein. This repertoire shows roughly 150,000 distinct CDR3 sequences, roughly 8.2% found once; its top ten account for roughly 0.71%. Sequencing used CD4+ T cells sorted from PBMCs, obtained 5 days after the yellow fever booster vaccination. Source of these receptors: a man aged 25-45 years who received the YFV17D yellow fever vaccine. The CDR3 runs from the conserved cysteine through the conserved F or W. D genes are given only for firm matches. A clone size is listed for some rows: how often the clone was seen (once, few, many), or a class if it is expanded.

>many|TRBJ2-1|TRBD2|TRBV5-1
CASSTSGRTLYNEQFF
TGCGCCAGCAGCACTAGCGGGAGGACCCTATACAATGAGCAGTTCTTC
>many|TRBJ1-1|NA|TRBV29-1
CSGGQNTEAFF
TGCAGCGGTGGACAGAACACTGAAGCTTTCTTT
>NA|TRBJ1-6|NA|TRBV20-1
CSARTVGSPLHF
TGCAGTGCTAGGACAGTCGGTTCACCCCTCCACTTT
>many|TRBJ2-2|NA|TRBV3-1
CASSLRGRTGELFF
TGTGCCAGCAGCCTCCGAGGACGGACCGGGGAGCTGTTTTTT
>many|TRBJ2-2|NA|TRBV21-1
CASSKGLAVGSGELFF
TGTGCCAGCAGCAAAGGACTAGCGGTGGGATCGGGGGAGCTGTTTTTT
>many|TRBJ1-3|NA|TRBV12-3/TRBV12-4
CACVKDGSSGNTIYF
TGTGCCTGTGTAAAGGACGGTTCATCTGGAAACACCATATATTTT
>many|TRBJ2-2|NA|TRBV12-3/TRBV12-4
CASSLGGPGELFF
TGTGCCAGCAGTTTAGGAGGGCCCGGGGAGCTGTTTTTT
>NA|TRBJ2-5|TRBD2|TRBV4-3
CASSHRAGEGTQYF
TGCGCCAGCAGCCACAGAGCGGGAGAGGGGACCCAGTACTTC
>many|TRBJ2-7|TRBD2|TRBV7-2
CASSFTSDVEQYF
TGTGCCAGCAGCTTTACTAGCGACGTCGAGCAGTACTTC
>many|TRBJ1-2|NA|TRBV20-1
CSASASDGYTF
TGCAGTGCTAGCGCGTCAGATGGCTACACCTTC
>many|TRBJ2-2|TRBD2|TRBV3-1
CASSRAGGGELFF
TGTGCCAGCAGCCGAGCGGGAGGCGGGGAGCTGTTTTTT
>many|TRBJ1-6|NA|TRBV6-2/TRBV6-3
CASSYSPSQRPALFFNSPLHF
TGTGCCAGCAGTTACTCCCCTTCACAGCGCCCGGCGCTTTTTTTCAATTCACCCCTCCACTTT
>many|TRBJ2-1|NA|TRBV5-6
CASSLVLIASSSYNEQFF
TGTGCCAGCAGCTTGGTTTTAATAGCGTCGAGCTCCTACAATGAGCAGTTCTTC
>many|TRBJ2-1|TRBD2|TRBV5-1
CASSLTSGGNEQFF
TGCGCCAGCAGCCTGACTAGCGGGGGCAATGAGCAGTTCTTC
>many|TRBJ2-1|TRBD2|TRBV7-2
CASSRLARGSYNEQFF
TGTGCCAGCAGCCGACTAGCGAGGGGCTCCTACAATGAGCAGTTCTTC
>many|TRBJ2-4|NA|TRBV7-2
CAIQGIENIQYF
TGTGCCATTCAGGGGATTGAAAACATTCAGTACTTC
>NA|TRBJ2-7|TRBD2|TRBV20-1
CSARGIGDYGASYEQYF
TGCAGTGCTAGAGGGATTGGGGACTACGGGGCCTCCTACGAGCAGTACTTC
>many|TRBJ2-1|TRBD2|TRBV7-2
CASSLQAGGPWEQFF
TGTGCCAGCAGCTTACAAGCGGGAGGGCCTTGGGAGCAGTTCTTC
>many|TRBJ2-3|NA|TRBV6-6
CASTGRFTDTQYF
TGTGCCAGCACGGGCAGATTCACAGATACGCAGTATTTT
>NA|TRBJ2-1|NA|TRBV7-6
CASSPTSQGGGNEQFF
TGTGCCAGCAGCCCCACATCTCAGGGGGGAGGTAATGAGCAGTTCTTC
>many|TRBJ2-7|NA|TRBV7-2
CASSYSVSYEQYF
TGTGCCAGCAGCTATAGCGTTTCCTACGAGCAGTACTTC
>many|TRBJ2-7|TRBD2|TRBV7-9
CASSLRGTTYEQYF
TGTGCCAGCAGCCTGCGGGGGACTACCTACGAGCAGTACTTC
>many|TRBJ2-7|TRBD2|TRBV4-2
CASSQVTSTGTSGTYEQYF
TGTGCCAGCAGCCAAGTGACTTCCACCGGGACTAGCGGGACCTACGAGCAGTACTTC
>many|TRBJ2-3|TRBD2|TRBV4-2
CASSLKLAERTDTQYF
TGTGCCAGCAGCCTGAAACTAGCGGAGAGGACAGATACGCAGTATTTT
>many|TRBJ2-7|TRBD1|TRBV4-2
CASSPRGQGGYEQYF
TGTGCCAGCAGCCCCAGGGGACAGGGGGGATACGAGCAGTACTTC
>many|TRBJ1-1|TRBD1|TRBV7-2
CASSRQGAKTEAFF
TGTGCCAGCAGCCGACAGGGGGCAAAAACTGAAGCTTTCTTT
>few|TRBJ1-1|NA|TRBV18
CASSPMGDTTEAFF
TGTGCCAGCTCACCCATGGGGGACACGACTGAAGCTTTCTTT
>NA|TRBJ2-3|NA|TRBV20-1
CCARSSQRASTDTQYF
TGCTGTGCTAGATCAAGTCAGCGGGCTAGCACAGATACGCAGTATTTT
>many|TRBJ1-2|NA|TRBV20-1
CSAIYLNYGYTF
TGCAGTGCTATATATTTGAACTATGGCTACACCTTC